This T cell receptor (beta chain) originates from a study of T-cell memory formation after mild COVID-19. Trimming shortened V by 8 bases and J by 0 bases, and 11 bases separated the two germline ends. There are 14 residues in the CDR3. TCRdb fed the 5' RACE reads into MiXCR, producing one record per CDR3 protein. This sample has approximately 390,000 distinct CDR3 sequences, with approximately 16% found just once. This receptor was obtained from a man younger than 35 who had mild COVID-19 (a few samples of this study predate the infection). Cell type and time point are not known. The material sequenced was PBMCs or a T cell subset sorted from them (not recorded which). The chain recombines TRBV12-3 or TRBV12-4 with TRBJ1-3; unclear D gene. The CDR3 region is CASGRQLSGNTIYF. Written as DNA, the CDR3 is TGTGCCAGCGGTAGACAACTCTCTGGAAACACCATATATTTT.